Each of the 3 T cell receptor beta chains below was sequenced from the same sample in a study of cytomegalovirus exposure and HLA in healthy donors. Primers for the PCR totalled 60 Vbeta and 13 Jbeta. TCRdb's copy holds only in-frame clones and misses some; the assay was immunoSEQ multiplex PCR. The sample holds about 200,000 clones, about 88% seen once. Sequenced input: PBMCs. The receptors stem from a woman in her twenties or thirties in good health and CMV-seronegative.

Written as DNA, the CDR3 is TGTGCTAGTGGTCTAACAGGGGGCCAAGAGACCCAGTACTTC. As protein: CASGLTGGQETQYF. V is TRBV12-5 and J is TRBJ2-5, with TRBD1 matching 8 bases. Per germline, CDR1 LGHNT and CDR2 FRNRAP. There are 14 residues in the CDR3. Trimming cost V 5 bases and J 1 base; bases outside gene matches: 3.

The chain links TRBV5-1 to TRBJ2-7, with D possibly being TRBD1 (5 bases). Trimming took 2 bases from V and 5 from J, leaving 5 bases between them. The CDR3 is made up of 11 amino acids. Germline CDR1 SGHRS, CDR2 YFSETQ. CDR3 in DNA: TGCGCCAGCAGCTTCAGGGACGAGCAGTACTTC. Amino acid sequence: CASSFRDEQYF.

The CDR3 coding sequence is TGTGCCAGCAGTCATCCACTACGGGTAGTGGGGAACACTGAAGCTTTCTTT. Protein product: CASSHPLRVVGNTEAFF. This chain joins TRBV7-9 and TRBJ1-1; D unclear. CDR1 and CDR2 from the germline V gene are SEHNR and FQNEAQ (reference sequence). V lost 6 bases and J lost 1, with 21 bases in between. CDR3 length: 17 residues. The variable domain in full, completed from reference TRBV7-9 and TRBJ1-1, reads DTGVSQNPRHKITKRGQNVTFRCDPISEHNRLYWYRQTLGQGPEFLTYFQNEAQLEKSRLLSDRFSAERPKGSFSTLEIQRTEQGDSAMYLCASSHPLRVVGNTEAFFGQGTRLTVV.